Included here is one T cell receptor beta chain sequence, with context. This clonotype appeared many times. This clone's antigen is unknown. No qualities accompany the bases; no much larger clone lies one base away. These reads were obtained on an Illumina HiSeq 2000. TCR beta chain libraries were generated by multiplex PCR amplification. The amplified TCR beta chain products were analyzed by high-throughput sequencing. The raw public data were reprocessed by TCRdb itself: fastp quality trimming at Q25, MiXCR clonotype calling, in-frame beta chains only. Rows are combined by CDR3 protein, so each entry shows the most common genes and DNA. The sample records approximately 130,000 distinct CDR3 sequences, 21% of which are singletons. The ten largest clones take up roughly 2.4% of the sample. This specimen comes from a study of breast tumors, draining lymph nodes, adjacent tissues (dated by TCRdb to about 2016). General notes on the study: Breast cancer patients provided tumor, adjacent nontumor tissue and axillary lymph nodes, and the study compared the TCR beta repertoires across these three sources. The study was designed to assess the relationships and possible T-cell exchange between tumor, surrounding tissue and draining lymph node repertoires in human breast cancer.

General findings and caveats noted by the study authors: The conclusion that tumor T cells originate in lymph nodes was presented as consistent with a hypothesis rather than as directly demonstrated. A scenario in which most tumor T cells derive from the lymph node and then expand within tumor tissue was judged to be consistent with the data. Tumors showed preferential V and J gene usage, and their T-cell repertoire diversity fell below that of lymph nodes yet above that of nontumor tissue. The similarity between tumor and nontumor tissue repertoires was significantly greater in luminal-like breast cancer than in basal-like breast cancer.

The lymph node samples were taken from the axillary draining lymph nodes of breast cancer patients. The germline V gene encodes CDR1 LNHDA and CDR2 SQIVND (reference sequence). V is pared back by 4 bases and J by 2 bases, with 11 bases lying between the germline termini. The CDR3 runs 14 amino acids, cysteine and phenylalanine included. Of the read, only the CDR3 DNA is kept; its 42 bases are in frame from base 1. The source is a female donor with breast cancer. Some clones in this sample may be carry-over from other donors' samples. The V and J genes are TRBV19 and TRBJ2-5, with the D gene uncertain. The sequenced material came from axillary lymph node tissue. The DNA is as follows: TGTGCCAGTAGTAGTCGACAAAGTCAAGAGACCCAGTACTTC. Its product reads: CASSSRQSQETQYF.